One sample yielded the 12 T cell receptor beta chains listed below, sequenced in a study of CD8+CD57+ T cells in acquired aplastic anemia (dated by TCRdb to 2016 to 2019). Sequencing instrument: Illumina HiSeq 2000. Genomic DNA served as template for TCR beta VDJ combination and CDR3 sequence profiling. Using fastp at Q25 and MiXCR, TCRdb reprocessed the public reads and kept productive beta chains. CDR3 protein duplicates are merged, each entry listing the most common genes and DNA. This sample comprises 150,000 to 200,000 distinct CDR3 sequences, 60% to 70% of them detected only once. The ten largest make up roughly 44% of the sample. Sequencing used sorted CD4+, CD8+, or CD8+CD57+ T cells (not recorded which) from PBMCs. The receptors here all came from a human donor in good health.

The chain employs TRBV6-4 and TRBJ1-1, with D maybe TRBD1 (5 bases). With 7 bases removed from V and 11 bases from J, the gap between germline ends came to 14 bases. There are 11 residues in the CDR3. CDR1 and CDR2 from the germline V gene are MRHNA and SNTAGT. CDR3 sequence reads: CASTYSGTAFF. CDR3 sequence (DNA): TGTGCCAGCACCTACTCCGGGACCGCTTTCTTT.

This rearrangement joins TRBV7-3 to TRBJ2-1; 9 bases are a match to TRBD2. The CDR3 sequence is 12 residues long. The junction had 2 bases not matched to a gene; V was cut back by 6 bases and J by 8 bases. Germline values: CDR1 SGHTA, CDR2 FQGTGA. Written as DNA, the CDR3 is TGTGCCAGCAGTTCTAGCGGGGATGAGCAGTTCTTC. Its translation: CASSSSGDEQFF.

The rearrangement joins TRBV2 to TRBJ2-5; 8 nucleotides align to TRBD2. The CDR3 totals 15 residues. Germline loops: CDR1 SNHLY, CDR2 FYNNEI. J gave up 6 bases and V 8 bases, and 14 bases lay outside the gene matches. For the CDR3, the DNA is TGTGCCAGCCTTCATAGCGGGACATGGTCTCAGACCCAGTACTTC. Translation: CASLHSGTWSQTQYF.

The count of this clonotype is one. The chain couples TRBV11-2 to TRBJ1-1; tentatively, D is TRBD1 (5 bases). V was trimmed by 1 base and J by 0 bases, leaving 12 bases between them. CDR1 is SGHAT, CDR2 FQNNGV, per germline. The CDR3 covers 16 residues. CDR3 sequence: CASSLGVGGLNTEAFF. The CDR3 DNA follows: TGTGCCAGCAGCTTAGGCGTCGGGGGACTGAACACTGAAGCTTTCTTT.

This clonotype was observed a handful of times. The chain links TRBV10-3 to TRBJ2-1; D remains ambiguous. The CDR3 is 13 amino acids. Trimming took off 5 bases at V and 4 bases at J, with 9 bases between the two ends. CDR1 is ENHRY, CDR2 SYGVKD, per germline. The CDR3 DNA reads TGTGCCATCAGTCCGCCCCCTTACAATGAGCAGTTCTTC. The encoded protein is CAISPPPYNEQFF.

In its sample, this clonotype was seen many times. The CDR3 loop is CASSRGLGGSHEQYF. The CDR3 DNA is TGTGCCAGCAGCCGAGGTTTGGGCGGGAGCCACGAGCAGTACTTC. The chain has TRBV7-8 and TRBJ2-7; 7 bases agree with TRBD2. Looked up from germline, CDR1 is SGHVS and CDR2 is FQNEAQ. This CDR3 has 15 residues. After removal of 5 bases from V and 5 bases from J, the junction contained 12 bases not matched to a gene.

The genes are TRBV11-3 and TRBJ2-1; 14 bases agree with TRBD2. The CDR3 extends over 15 amino acids. V was pared by 5 bases and J by 8 bases, with 5 bases of the junction left unmatched. Looked up from germline, CDR1 is SGHNT and CDR2 is YENEEA. The CDR3 protein is CASSQTSGRAYEQFF. The CDR3 nucleotides are TGTGCCAGCAGCCAGACTAGCGGGAGGGCCTATGAGCAGTTCTTC. The entire variable domain, with the rest obtained from reference TRBV11-3 and TRBJ2-1, is as follows: EAGVVQSPRYKIIEKKQPVAFWCNPISGHNTLYWYLQNLGQGPELLIRYENEEAVDDSQLPKDRFSAERLKGVDSTLKIQPAELGDSAVYLCASSQTSGRAYEQFFGPGTRLTVL.

The chain employs TRBV24-1 and TRBJ1-1, with D possibly being TRBD1 (6 bases). Per germline, CDR1 KGHDR and CDR2 SFDVKD. CDR3 length equals 13 residues. Trimming left V 7 bases short and J 5 bases short, with 13 bases between. The CDR3 is CATRPTGLTEAFF. CDR3 in DNA: TGTGCCACCAGACCTACAGGGCTAACTGAAGCTTTCTTT.

This clonotype appeared many times. The chain is built from TRBV7-9 and TRBJ2-1, with D possibly matching TRBD2 (7 bases). The CDR3 loop spans 13 amino acids. The germline V gene has CDR1 SEHNR and CDR2 FQNEAQ (reference sequence). Trimming shortened V by 5 bases and J by 8 bases, and 13 bases separated the two germline ends. This CDR3 is CASSTQGGDEQFF. The CDR3 DNA reads as TGTGCCAGCAGCACCCAAGGGGGGGATGAGCAGTTCTTC.

The chain has TRBV19 and TRBJ1-2; maybe TRBD1 (6 bases). There are 13 residues in the CDR3. Trimming removed 7 bases at V and 10 bases at J, with 19 bases between. CDR1 is LNHDA, CDR2 SQIVND, per germline (reference sequence). In DNA, the CDR3 is TGTGCCAGTACCCCACCCAGGACAGACCTCTACACCTTC. Its translation: CASTPPRTDLYTF.

This chain uses TRBV7-2 with TRBJ2-3; no clear D. CDR3 length: 15 amino acids. Germline V lookup: CDR1 SGHTA, CDR2 FQGNSA. Trimming took 1 base from V and 6 from J, leaving 14 bases between them. CDR3 residues: CASSLERARRDTQYF. As DNA, the CDR3 is TGTGCCAGCAGCTTAGAACGGGCCCGCCGGGATACGCAGTATTTT.

This clonotype was detected once. This chain joins TRBV7-9 and TRBJ1-2; D unclear. The CDR3 consists of 13 residues. Trimming stripped 5 bases from V and 8 bases from J, with 15 bases between. Per the germline V gene, CDR1 is SEHNR and CDR2 is FQNEAQ (reference sequence). CDR3 residues: CASSPNLGGGYTF. In nucleotides, the CDR3 is TGTGCCAGCAGCCCAAATCTGGGTGGGGGCTACACCTTC.